The 26 T cell receptor beta chains in this list originate from one sample, sequenced in a study of vaccination effects on CD4 cells after COVID-19. The antigens for these receptors are not known. Within the ViraFEST assay, antigen-specific CD4+ T cells underwent expansion with viral peptide pools prior to sequencing. Culture proceeded for nine to ten days, and CD4+ T cells were then isolated. Vaccinated recipients, who were negative for nucleocapsid antibodies, had no history of SARS-CoV-2 infection. TCRdb keeps only in-frame clones here, not all; method: immunoSEQ multiplex PCR. The sample holds fewer than 30,000 clones, around 70% seen once. The sample consisted of CD4+ T cells from PBMCs cultured with SARS-CoV-2 spike peptides, taken before COVID-19 vaccination. These receptors all come from a human donor who received a COVID-19 vaccine.

This chain uses TRBV5-4 with TRBJ1-2; possibly TRBD1 for D (6 bases). The germline gives CDR1 SGHNT, CDR2 YYREEE (reference sequence). Trimming stripped 1 base from V and 5 bases from J, with 18 bases between. This CDR3 contains 16 residues. CDR3 coding DNA: TGTGCCAGCAGCTTGTCAGGTACAGGGAGAGTTTATGGCTACACCTTC. Translated, it gives CASSLSGTGRVYGYTF.

The chain has TRBV5-8 and TRBJ2-2; 12 positions match TRBD1. V was clipped by 6 bases and J by 5 bases; unmatched bases: 8. Germline V gene data show CDR1 as SGHTS and CDR2 as YDEGEE. This CDR3 region has 16 residues. CDR3 sequence: CASNRGTGGLTGELFF. The CDR3 region has the DNA TGTGCCAGCAACCGGGGGACAGGGGGCTTAACCGGGGAGCTGTTTTTT.

This chain uses TRBV21-1 with TRBJ2-1; the table's D gene call, TRBD1, was not cross checked with the DNA. TRBV21-1 is a pseudogene segment. The CDR3 sequence is 15 residues long. DNA of the CDR3: TGTGCCAGCAGGGACAGCCAAAGCTCCTACAATGAGCAGTTCTTC. Its protein product is CASRDSQSSYNEQFF.

This chain uses TRBV10-3 with TRBJ2-7; D is tentatively TRBD1 or TRBD2 (5 bases each). Germline V lookup: CDR1 ENHRY, CDR2 SYGVKD. The CDR3 covers 14 residues. Trimming cost V 3 bases and J 7 bases, with 16 bases left between them. The chain's CDR3 is CAISDIGRWGEQYF. For the CDR3, the DNA is TGTGCCATCAGTGATATAGGGCGTTGGGGGGAGCAGTACTTC.

The chain joins TRBV5-1 to TRBJ2-3; D is possibly TRBD1 (7 bases). CDR3 length: 16 amino acids. Per the germline V gene, CDR1 is SGHRS and CDR2 is YFSETQ. Trimming cost V 1 base and J 0 bases, with 12 bases left between them. CDR3 sequence (DNA): TGCGCCAGCAGCTTGTCAGGGGGGCTCAGCACAGATACGCAGTATTTT. This gives the protein CASSLSGGLSTDTQYF.

This clone was seen a few times. Other nucleotide sequences from this sample produce the same CDR3. The chain has TRBV7-9 and TRBJ2-5; D is unclear. Germline V lookup: CDR1 SEHNR, CDR2 FQNEAQ (reference sequence). The CDR3 runs to 11 residues. The V end lost 2 bases, the J end lost 2 bases, and 0 bases lay between the germline ends. The CDR3, as DNA: TGTGCCAGCAGCTTACAAGAGACCCAGTACTTC. Translating it yields CASSLQETQYF.

DNA of the CDR3: TGTGCCAGCAGCCCCAGACAGGGTTGGGAGACCCAGTACTTC. Translated: CASSPRQGWETQYF. V gene TRBV7-2 combines with J gene TRBJ2-5, with TRBD1 matching 7 bases. CDR3 length: 14 amino acids. Germline trimming cut 5 bases from V and 5 bases from J; bases unmatched to any gene: 8. Germline loops: CDR1 SGHTA, CDR2 FQGNSA.

This sequence joins TRBV14 and TRBJ2-7, with D hard to call. The germline V gene encodes CDR1 SGHDN and CDR2 FVKESK. The CDR3 is 16 amino acids. The V end lost 1 base, the J end lost 5 bases, and 18 bases lay between the germline ends. The CDR3 nucleotides read TGTGCCAGCAGCCAAGTCCCCTTTAGCCGGAGCAACGAGCAGTACTTC. This translates into CASSQVPFSRSNEQYF.

This clone was counted between two and nine times. The J gene is TRBJ1-5, the V gene TRBV5-1, with 7 bases fitting TRBD1. The CDR3 has 14 residues. Germline CDR1 is SGHRS and CDR2 is YFSETQ. Losses at the gene ends were 3 bases for V and 3 bases for J; bases not matched to a gene: 3. The CDR3 nucleotides read TGCGCCAGCAGCTCGGGACAGAACAATCAGCCCCAGCATTTT. Its protein product is CASSSGQNNQPQHF.

Only a few counts were recorded for this clone. This chain joins TRBV2 and TRBJ2-7; a possible D gene is TRBD2 (5 bases). Germline CDR1 and CDR2: SNHLY and FYNNEI. The CDR3 spans 13 residues. Deletions cut 10 bases from V and 1 base from J, with 14 bases between. As DNA, the CDR3 is TGTGCCATAGCAGTTGGCGGGTCCTACGAGCAGTACTTC. Residues: CAIAVGGSYEQYF.

The genes are TRBV13 and TRBJ2-1, with D tentatively TRBD2 (5 bases). The CDR3 sequence is 14 residues long. Germline V lookup: CDR1 PRHDT, CDR2 FYEKMQ (reference sequence). Trimming took off 6 bases at V and 4 bases at J, with 13 bases between the two ends. The CDR3 sequence is CASRAPSRYNEQFF. The CDR3 coding sequence is TGTGCCAGCAGGGCGCCTAGCCGTTACAATGAGCAGTTCTTC.

This chain joins TRBV3-1 (or the pseudogene TRBV3-2) and TRBJ1-1, with D possibly TRBD1 on 5 matching bases. CDR1 is LGHDT, CDR2 YNNKEL, per germline (reference sequence). The CDR3 totals 18 residues. V was pared by 4 bases and J by 4 bases, with 25 bases between. CDR3 loop: CASSPGPGTQFESTEAFF. In DNA form, the CDR3 reads TGTGCCAGCAGCCCCGGCCCCGGGACCCAGTTCGAGAGCACTGAAGCTTTCTTT.

The V call is TRBV6-5, the J call TRBJ2-5, with 7 bases aligning to TRBD1. The germline CDR1 and CDR2 sequences are MNHEY and SVGAGI. Losses at the gene ends were 5 bases for V and 1 base for J; bases not matched to a gene: 4. CDR3 length: 14 residues. This CDR3 reads CASSMTGFQETQYF. The CDR3 DNA is TGTGCCAGCAGTATGACAGGGTTCCAAGAGACCCAGTACTTC.

In its sample, this clone was seen a few times. J is TRBJ1-5 and V is TRBV6-6, with D maybe TRBD1 (5 bases). Germline CDR1 MNHNY, CDR2 SVGAGI (reference sequence). This CDR3 is built from 14 residues. V lost 7 bases, J lost 1 base, and 11 bases lay in between. The CDR3 here is CASNGGLSNQPQHF. For the CDR3, the DNA is TGTGCCAGCAATGGGGGTTTAAGCAATCAGCCCCAGCATTTT.

This clone has just one count. V is TRBV12-5 and J is TRBJ2-7, with D perhaps matching TRBD1 (6 bases). This CDR3 has 16 residues. Trimming stripped 0 bases from V and 6 bases from J, with 18 bases between. Germline V lookup: CDR1 LGHNT, CDR2 FRNRAP. In DNA form, the CDR3 reads TGTGCTAGTGGTTTGGTACTAGGGGGAGTCCTAGGCGAGCAGTACTTC. It codes for CASGLVLGGVLGEQYF.

This clone was picked up a small number of times. The chain has TRBV11-2 and TRBJ2-7; 10 bases agree with TRBD2. The CDR3 contains 15 residues. V trimming: 5 bases; J trimming: 2 bases; junction bases outside the gene matches: 6. Germline lookup yields CDR1 SGHAT and CDR2 FQNNGV. CDR3 DNA: TGTGCCAGCAGCCGAGCGGGGGGGCTTGCCTACGAGCAGTACTTC. Its translation is CASSRAGGLAYEQYF.

This sequence joins TRBV7-9 and TRBJ2-7, with 10 bases lining up with TRBD2. The CDR3 totals 15 residues. From germline, CDR1 is SEHNR and CDR2 FQNEAQ (reference sequence). V dropped 6 bases and J dropped 1; count of bases not matched to a gene: 6. CDR3 bases: TGTGCCAGCAGTTTTACTAGCGGGGAATCCTACGAGCAGTACTTC. Its translation: CASSFTSGESYEQYF.

The V gene is TRBV5-1, the J gene TRBJ2-7, with 9 positions matching TRBD2. The CDR3 is 14 residues long. Germline V gene data show CDR1 as SGHRS and CDR2 as YFSETQ. V lost 3 bases and J lost 4; bases outside the gene matches: 5. The CDR3 region is CASSSGSGGYEQYF. CDR3 DNA sequence: TGCGCCAGCAGCTCTGGAAGCGGGGGGTACGAGCAGTACTTC.

The chain employs TRBV12-3 or TRBV12-4 and TRBJ2-2; D is perhaps TRBD2 (5 bases). The CDR3 has 13 amino acids. V was shortened by 6 bases and J by 6 bases, with 11 bases between the two germline ends. The CDR3 spells CASSARGPGELFF. In DNA form, the CDR3 reads TGTGCCAGCAGCGCACGAGGGCCCGGGGAGCTGTTTTTT.

The V gene is TRBV5-1, the J gene TRBJ2-2, with TRBD1 matching 7 bases. Germline trimming cut 4 bases from V and 7 bases from J; bases unmatched to any gene: 10. The CDR3 length is 15 residues. Germline V gene lookup returns CDR1 SGHRS and CDR2 YFSETQ. Here the CDR3 reads CASSLQDRPDGELFF. CDR3 nucleotides: TGCGCCAGCAGCCTCCAGGACAGGCCGGACGGGGAGCTGTTTTTT.

This clone is medium-sized in the sample. The genes are TRBV13 and TRBJ2-2; D not resolved. The germline V and J ends were trimmed by 5 bases and 4 bases, with 11 bases remaining between them. The germline V gene encodes CDR1 PRHDT and CDR2 FYEKMQ (reference sequence). This CDR3 comprises 14 residues. CDR3 DNA: TGTGCCAGCAGCCGCGGACGACCCACCGGGGAGCTGTTTTTT. This codes for CASSRGRPTGELFF.

The CDR3 loop reads CASSQEQLSPLHF. The CDR3 DNA is TGTGCCAGCAGCCAGGAGCAGCTTTCACCCCTCCACTTT. J is TRBJ1-6 and V is TRBV7-9, with D uncertain. From germline, CDR1 is SEHNR and CDR2 FQNEAQ (reference sequence). Trimming cost V 5 bases and J 9 bases, with 11 bases left between them. This CDR3 region has 13 residues.

This sequence joins TRBV11-2 and TRBJ2-1, with 12 bases identical to TRBD2. Germline lookup yields CDR1 SGHAT and CDR2 FQNNGV. The V and J ends lost 4 bases and 4 bases, in that order; junction bases with no gene match: 2. CDR3 length: 15 amino acids. CDR3 in DNA: TGTGCCAGCAGCTCCGGACTAGCGGGATACAATGAGCAGTTCTTC. It is translated as CASSSGLAGYNEQFF.

The rearrangement joins TRBV2 to TRBJ1-5; the D is unclear. The CDR3 totals 14 residues. Germline V gives CDR1 SNHLY, CDR2 FYNNEI. V lost 4 bases and J lost 0, with 7 bases in between. CDR3 in amino acids: CASSGSYSNQPQHF. CDR3 coding DNA: TGTGCCAGCAGTGGAAGTTATAGCAATCAGCCCCAGCATTTT.

The V and J genes are TRBV11-2 and TRBJ2-3, with 9 nucleotides matching TRBD1. Per the germline V gene, CDR1 is SGHAT and CDR2 is FQNNGV. V gave up 1 base and J gave up 3 bases; unmatched junction bases: 8. The CDR3 sequence is 17 residues long. This CDR3 reads CASSLGTGGAWTDTQYF. CDR3 sequence (DNA): TGTGCCAGCAGCTTAGGAACAGGGGGCGCTTGGACAGATACGCAGTATTTT.

The rearrangement links TRBV7-9 to TRBJ1-5; 11 bases map to TRBD1. The V segment lost 1 base and the J segment 9 bases; nucleotides outside the gene matches: 11. Germline assignment: CDR1 SEHNR and CDR2 FQNEAQ (reference sequence). CDR3 length: 17 amino acids. CDR3 region: CASSLGTGGTRGGPQHF. The CDR3 coding sequence is TGTGCCAGCAGCTTAGGGACAGGGGGCACTCGCGGTGGGCCCCAGCATTTT.